This T cell receptor beta chain was profiled in a study of cytotoxic CD8 clonotypes in ibrutinib-treated CLL. In the study overall: Response specimens were obtained following a median treatment duration of about twelve months, with a range of 6 to 36.

Some clones are missing from TCRdb's copy, which holds only in-frame ones; the method was immunoSEQ multiplex PCR. The sample carries roughly 220,000 clones, 60% to 80% recorded once. Trimming pared 0 bases from V and 8 bases from J, leaving 16 bases between. This CDR3 is 14 amino acids long. Germline V lookup: CDR1 GTSNPN, CDR2 SVGIG (reference sequence). The chain recombines TRBV30 with TRBJ1-2, with D possibly matching TRBD1 (5 bases). The sequences come from PBMCs, collected after 12 months of ibrutinib treatment. The receptor comes from a human donor with chronic lymphocytic leukemia. The CDR3 protein is CAWSVGEFSGGYTF. CDR3 coding DNA: TGTGCCTGGAGTGTAGGAGAGTTTTCAGGGGGCTACACCTTC. The full variable domain, its missing parts supplied by reference TRBV30 and TRBJ1-2, is SQTIHQWPATLVQPVGSPLSLECTVEGTSNPNLYWYRQAAGRGLQLLFYSVGIGQISSEVPQNLSASRPQDRQFILSSKKLLLSDSGFYLCAWSVGEFSGGYTFGSGTRLTVV.